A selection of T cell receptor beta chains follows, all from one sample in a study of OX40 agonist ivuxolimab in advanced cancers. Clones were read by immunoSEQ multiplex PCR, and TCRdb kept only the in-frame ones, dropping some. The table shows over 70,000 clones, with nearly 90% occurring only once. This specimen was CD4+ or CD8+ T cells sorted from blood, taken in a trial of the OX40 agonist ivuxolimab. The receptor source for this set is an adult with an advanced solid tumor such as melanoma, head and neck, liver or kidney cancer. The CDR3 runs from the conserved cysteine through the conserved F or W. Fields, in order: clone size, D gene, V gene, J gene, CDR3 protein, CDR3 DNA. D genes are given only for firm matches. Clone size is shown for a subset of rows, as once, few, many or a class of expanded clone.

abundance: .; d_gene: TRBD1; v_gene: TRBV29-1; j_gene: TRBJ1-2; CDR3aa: CSASRDRGPIFDGYTF; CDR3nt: TGCAGCGCGTCCCGAGACAGGGGGCCTATTTTTGATGGCTACACCTTC
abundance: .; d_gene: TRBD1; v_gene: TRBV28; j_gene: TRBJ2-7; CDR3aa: CASSPPNRGFHEQYF; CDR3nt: TGTGCCAGCAGTCCCCCCAACAGGGGCTTTCACGAGCAGTACTTC
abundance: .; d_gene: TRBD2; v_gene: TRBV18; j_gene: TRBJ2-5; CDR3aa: CASSLTSGSPETQYF; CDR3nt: TGTGCCAGCTCACTGACTAGCGGGAGTCCCGAGACCCAGTACTTC
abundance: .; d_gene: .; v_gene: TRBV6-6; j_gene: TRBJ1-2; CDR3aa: CASSQGGNYGYTF; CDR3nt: TGTGCCAGCAGCCAAGGGGGGAACTATGGCTACACCTTC
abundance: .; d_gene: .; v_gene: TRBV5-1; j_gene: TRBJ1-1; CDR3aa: CASSGGAFSGGNTEAFF; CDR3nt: TGCGCCAGCAGCGGAGGGGCATTCAGTGGAGGGAACACTGAAGCTTTCTTT
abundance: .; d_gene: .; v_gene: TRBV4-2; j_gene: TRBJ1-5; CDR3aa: CASSQDSQGLAGNQPQHF; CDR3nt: TGTGCCAGCAGCCAAGATTCACAGGGACTCGCGGGAAATCAGCCCCAGCATTTT
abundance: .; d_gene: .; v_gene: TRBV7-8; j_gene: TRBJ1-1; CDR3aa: CASSKWGNTEAFF; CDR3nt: TGTGCCAGCAGCAAATGGGGAAACACTGAAGCTTTCTTT
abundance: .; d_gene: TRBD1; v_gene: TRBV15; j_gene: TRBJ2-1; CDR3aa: CATSRDSPHGTGNNEQFF; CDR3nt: TGTGCCACCAGCAGAGATTCCCCACACGGGACAGGGAACAATGAGCAGTTCTTC
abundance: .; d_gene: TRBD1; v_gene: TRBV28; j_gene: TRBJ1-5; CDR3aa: CAYARGSYQPQHF; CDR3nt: TGTGCCTACGCCAGGGGGAGTTATCAGCCCCAGCATTTT
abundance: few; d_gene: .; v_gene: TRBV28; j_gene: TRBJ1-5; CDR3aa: CASSYRNSNQPQHF; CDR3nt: TGTGCCAGCAGCTACAGAAATAGCAATCAGCCCCAGCATTTT
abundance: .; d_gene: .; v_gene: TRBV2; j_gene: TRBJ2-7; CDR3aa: CASSPGTTYEQYF; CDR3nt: TGTGCCAGCAGTCCCGGGACAACCTACGAGCAGTACTTC
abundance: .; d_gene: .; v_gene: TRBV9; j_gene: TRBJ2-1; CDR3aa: CASSVAPNEQFF; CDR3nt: TGTGCCAGCAGCGTAGCCCCAAATGAGCAGTTCTTC
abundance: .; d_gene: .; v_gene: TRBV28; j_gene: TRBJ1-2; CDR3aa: CASSLYGSPFSGRYGYTF; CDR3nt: TGTGCCAGCAGTTTATATGGGTCCCCCTTCTCTGGGAGATATGGCTACACCTTC
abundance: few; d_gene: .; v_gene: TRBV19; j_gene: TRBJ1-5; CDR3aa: CASSTSPQPQHF; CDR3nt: TGTGCCAGTAGTACCTCCCCCCAGCCCCAGCATTTT
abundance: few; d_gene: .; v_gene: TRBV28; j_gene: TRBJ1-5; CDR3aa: CATDQPQHF; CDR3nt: TGTGCCACCGACCAGCCCCAGCATTTT
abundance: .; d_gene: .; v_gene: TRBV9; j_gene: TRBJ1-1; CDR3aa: CASSATVGLDTEAFF; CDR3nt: TGTGCCAGCAGCGCTACTGTCGGCCTAGACACTGAAGCTTTCTTT
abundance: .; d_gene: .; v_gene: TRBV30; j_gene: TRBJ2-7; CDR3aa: CAWSPGVRAGSYEQYF; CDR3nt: TGTGCCTGGAGTCCGGGGGTTCGGGCGGGTTCCTACGAGCAGTACTTC
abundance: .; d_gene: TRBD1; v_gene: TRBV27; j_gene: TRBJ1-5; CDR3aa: CAGSSGGRIWQPQHF; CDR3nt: TGTGCCGGCAGTTCAGGGGGACGGATTTGGCAGCCCCAGCATTTT
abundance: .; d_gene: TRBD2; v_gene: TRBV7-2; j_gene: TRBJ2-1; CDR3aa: CASSLTSGGPSYNEQFF; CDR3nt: TGTGCCAGCAGCTTGACTAGCGGGGGGCCCTCCTACAATGAGCAGTTCTTC
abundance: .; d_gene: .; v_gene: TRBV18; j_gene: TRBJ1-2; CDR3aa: CASSPPLRANYGYTF; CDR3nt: TGTGCCAGCTCACCACCGTTAAGGGCCAACTATGGCTACACCTTC
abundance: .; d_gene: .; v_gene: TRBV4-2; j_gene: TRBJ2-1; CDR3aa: CASSQAGSIEFF; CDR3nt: TGTGCCAGCAGCCAAGCCGGGAGTATCGAGTTCTTC
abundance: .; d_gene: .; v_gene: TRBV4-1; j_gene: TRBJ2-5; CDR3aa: CASSQLQQETQYF; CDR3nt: TGCGCCAGCAGCCAACTGCAGCAAGAGACCCAGTACTTC
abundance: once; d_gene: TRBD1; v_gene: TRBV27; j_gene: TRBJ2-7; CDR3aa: CASTRLGGQGLYEQYF; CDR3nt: TGTGCCAGCACAAGGTTGGGGGGACAGGGGCTCTACGAGCAGTACTTC
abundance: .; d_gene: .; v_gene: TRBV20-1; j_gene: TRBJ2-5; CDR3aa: CSGGRGETQYF; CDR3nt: TGCAGCGGGGGCCGGGGAGAGACCCAGTACTTC
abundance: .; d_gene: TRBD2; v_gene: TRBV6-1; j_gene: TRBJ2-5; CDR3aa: CASSENGLAGRETQYF; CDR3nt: TGTGCCAGCAGTGAAAACGGACTAGCGGGGAGGGAGACCCAGTACTTC
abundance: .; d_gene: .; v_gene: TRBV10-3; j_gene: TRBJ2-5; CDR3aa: CAIRDGTQETQYF; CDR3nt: TGTGCCATCAGAGACGGGACTCAAGAGACCCAGTACTTC
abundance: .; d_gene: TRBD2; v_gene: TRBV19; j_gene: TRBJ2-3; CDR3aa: CASSKLAGTSGTDTQYF; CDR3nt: TGTGCCAGTAGTAAACTAGCGGGGACAAGTGGGACAGATACGCAGTATTTT
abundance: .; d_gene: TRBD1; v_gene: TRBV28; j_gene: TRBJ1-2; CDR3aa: CASSLIQGDYGYTF; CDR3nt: TGTGCCAGCAGCTTGATACAGGGGGACTATGGCTACACCTTC
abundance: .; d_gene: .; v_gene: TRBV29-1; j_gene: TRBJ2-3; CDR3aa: CSVGSEGTQYF; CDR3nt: TGCAGCGTTGGCTCGGAGGGGACGCAGTATTTT
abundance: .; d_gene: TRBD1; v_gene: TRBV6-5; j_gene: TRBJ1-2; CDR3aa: CASSPRDRNYGYTF; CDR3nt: TGTGCCAGCAGTCCTCGGGACAGGAACTATGGCTACACCTTC
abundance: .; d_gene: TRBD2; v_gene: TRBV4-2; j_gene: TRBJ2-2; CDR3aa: CASSQDGLAGNLWIHF; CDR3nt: TGTGCCAGCAGCCAAGATGGACTAGCGGGTAATCTTTGGATCCATTTT
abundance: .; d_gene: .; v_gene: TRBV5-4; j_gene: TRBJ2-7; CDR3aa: CASSPEQGLFYEQYF; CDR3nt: TGTGCCAGCAGCCCCGAACAGGGCCTCTTTTACGAGCAGTACTTC
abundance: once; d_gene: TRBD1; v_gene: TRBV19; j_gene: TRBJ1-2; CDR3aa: CASGPRDRANGYTF; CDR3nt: TGTGCCAGTGGGCCCCGGGACAGGGCGAACGGCTACACCTTC
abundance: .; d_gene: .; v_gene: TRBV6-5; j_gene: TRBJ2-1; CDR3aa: CASTTGRSAGEQFF; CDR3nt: TGTGCCAGCACCACCGGGAGATCGGCCGGTGAGCAGTTCTTC
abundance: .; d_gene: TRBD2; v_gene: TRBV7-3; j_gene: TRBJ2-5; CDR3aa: CASSLGTIETQYF; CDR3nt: TGTGCCAGCAGCTTAGGGACTATAGAGACCCAGTACTTC
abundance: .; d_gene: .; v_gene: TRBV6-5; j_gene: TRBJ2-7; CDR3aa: CASSTGAGEQYF; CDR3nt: TGTGCCAGCAGTACGGGCGCTGGGGAGCAGTACTTC